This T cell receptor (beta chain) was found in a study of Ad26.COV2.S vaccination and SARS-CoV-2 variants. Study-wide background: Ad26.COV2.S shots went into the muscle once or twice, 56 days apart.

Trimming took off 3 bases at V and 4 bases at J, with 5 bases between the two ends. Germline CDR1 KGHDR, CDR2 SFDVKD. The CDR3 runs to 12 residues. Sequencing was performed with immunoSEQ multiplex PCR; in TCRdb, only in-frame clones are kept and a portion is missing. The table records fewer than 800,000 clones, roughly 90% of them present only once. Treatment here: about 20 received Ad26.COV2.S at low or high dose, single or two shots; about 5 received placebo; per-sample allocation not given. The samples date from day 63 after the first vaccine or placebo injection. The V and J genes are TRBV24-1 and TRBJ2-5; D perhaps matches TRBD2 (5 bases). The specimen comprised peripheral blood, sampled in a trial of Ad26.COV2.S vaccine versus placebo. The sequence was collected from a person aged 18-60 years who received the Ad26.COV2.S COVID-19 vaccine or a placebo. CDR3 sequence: CATSDEGETQYF. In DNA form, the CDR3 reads TGTGCCACCAGTGATGAGGGAGAGACCCAGTACTTC.